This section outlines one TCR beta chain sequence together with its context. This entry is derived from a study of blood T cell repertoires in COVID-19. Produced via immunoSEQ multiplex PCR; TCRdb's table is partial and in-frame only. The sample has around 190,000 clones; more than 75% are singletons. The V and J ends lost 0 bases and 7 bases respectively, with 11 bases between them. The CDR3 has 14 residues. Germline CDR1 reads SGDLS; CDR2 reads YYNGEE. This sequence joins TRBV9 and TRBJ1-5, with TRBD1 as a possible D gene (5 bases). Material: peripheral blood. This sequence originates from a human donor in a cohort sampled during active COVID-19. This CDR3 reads CASSVDGAGQPQHF. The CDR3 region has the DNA TGTGCCAGCAGCGTAGATGGGGCCGGGCAGCCCCAGCATTTT.